These T cell receptor beta chains were read from a single sample in a study of monozygotic twins with inflammatory bowel disease. TCRdb reprocessed the 5' RACE reads and keeps a single row for each CDR3 protein, giving no DNA. This sample contains 170,000 or so distinct CDR3 sequences. The specimen was blood. The receptor source for this set is a human donor with ulcerative colitis or Crohn's disease, or a healthy co-twin of an affected twin (not recorded which). The CDR3 runs from the conserved cysteine through the conserved F or W.

TRBV5-1	TRBJ1-4	CASSSGPKNGGEKLFF
TRBV10-3	TRBJ2-1	CAISHTGTTWVQFF
TRBV12-3/TRBV12-4	TRBJ1-2	CASSLLEPGGYTF
TRBV10-3	TRBJ1-1	CAISPGTALNTEAFF
TRBV10-3	TRBJ1-5	CAISDRTGPNQPQHF
TRBV11-2	TRBJ2-1	CASSLVPRNEQFF
TRBV19	TRBJ1-6	CASSPGQGARNSPLHF
TRBV29-1	TRBJ2-1	CSVVGTSGRVEQFF
TRBV30	TRBJ1-5	CAWSVGRNNQPQHF
TRBV20-1	TRBJ2-7	CSAGPSGGYNEQYF
TRBV7-6	TRBJ2-2	CASLTGPYTGELFF
TRBV11-2	TRBJ2-2	CASSTGTSGTNTGELFF
TRBV3-1	TRBJ1-6	CASSQGTYNSPLHF
TRBV29-1	TRBJ1-5	CSPLGSQPYSNQPQHF
TRBV29-1	TRBJ2-7	CSVPSPGVGEQYF
TRBV5-1	TRBJ2-5	CASSLTQRGPQETQYF